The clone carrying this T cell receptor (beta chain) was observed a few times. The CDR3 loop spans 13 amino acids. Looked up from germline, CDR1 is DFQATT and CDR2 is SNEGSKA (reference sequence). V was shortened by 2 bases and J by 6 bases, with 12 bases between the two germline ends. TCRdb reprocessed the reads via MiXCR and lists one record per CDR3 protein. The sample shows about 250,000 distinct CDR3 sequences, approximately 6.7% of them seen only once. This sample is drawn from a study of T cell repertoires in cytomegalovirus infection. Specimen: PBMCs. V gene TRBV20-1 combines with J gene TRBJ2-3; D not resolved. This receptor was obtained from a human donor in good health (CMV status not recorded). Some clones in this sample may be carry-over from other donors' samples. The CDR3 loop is CSARHVQEDTQYF. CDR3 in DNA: TGCAGTGCTAGACACGTCCAGGAGGATACGCAGTATTTT.